This is a list of T cell receptor beta chains from one sample in a study of CD8 T cells in ankylosing spondylitis. TCRdb reprocessed the 5' RACE reads with MiXCR, giving one entry per CDR3 protein. The sample has about 150,000 distinct CDR3 sequences, roughly 34% seen once. Sample: synovial fluid, either unsorted or a sorted T cell fraction (not recorded which). The receptor set was obtained from a male donor with ankylosing spondylitis. Both conserved end residues are part of each CDR3. Each record gives: V gene, D gene, J gene, clone size, CDR3 protein, CDR3 DNA. The D gene is left open where the match is weak. Size tells how often a clone was seen (once, few, many) or the class of an expanded clone, and some rows leave it out.

V gene: TRBV29-1
D gene: -
J gene: TRBJ1-1
clone size: -
CDR3 protein: CSVEREGTEAFF
CDR3 DNA: TGCAGCGTTGAAAGGGAAGGAACTGAAGCTTTCTTT

V gene: TRBV7-2
D gene: TRBD2
J gene: TRBJ2-3
clone size: -
CDR3 protein: CASSTAGVSDTQYF
CDR3 DNA: TGTGCCAGCAGCACCGCGGGGGTGTCAGATACGCAGTATTTT

V gene: TRBV24-1
D gene: -
J gene: TRBJ1-5
clone size: -
CDR3 protein: CATSAQTSNQPQHF
CDR3 DNA: TGTGCCACCAGTGCTCAGACTAGCAATCAGCCCCAGCATTTT

V gene: TRBV20-1
D gene: -
J gene: TRBJ1-2
clone size: many
CDR3 protein: CSASPGAHYGYTF
CDR3 DNA: TGCAGTGCTAGCCCAGGGGCCCACTATGGCTACACCTTC

V gene: TRBV11-3
D gene: -
J gene: TRBJ1-3
clone size: many
CDR3 protein: CASSLGWNTIYF
CDR3 DNA: TGTGCCAGCAGCTTAGGTTGGAACACCATATATTTT

V gene: TRBV9
D gene: -
J gene: TRBJ2-1
clone size: -
CDR3 protein: CASSAQQSSYNEQFF
CDR3 DNA: TGTGCCAGCAGCGCACAACAGAGCTCCTACAATGAGCAGTTCTTC

V gene: TRBV9
D gene: -
J gene: TRBJ1-2
clone size: -
CDR3 protein: CASSAAGPRGYTF
CDR3 DNA: TGTGCCAGCAGCGCCGCGGGCCCTCGAGGCTACACCTTC

V gene: TRBV20-1
D gene: -
J gene: TRBJ1-2
clone size: -
CDR3 protein: CSAPLTNYGYTF
CDR3 DNA: TGCAGTGCACCCTTGACTAACTATGGCTACACCTTC

V gene: TRBV5-6
D gene: -
J gene: TRBJ2-4
clone size: -
CDR3 protein: CASSHSQGSLNIQYF
CDR3 DNA: TGTGCCAGCAGCCACTCTCAGGGGAGTTTGAACATTCAGTACTTC

V gene: TRBV5-1
D gene: TRBD2
J gene: TRBJ2-1
clone size: few
CDR3 protein: CASRTSGRADEEQFF
CDR3 DNA: TGCGCCAGCAGGACTAGCGGGAGGGCCGATGAGGAGCAGTTCTTC

V gene: TRBV27
D gene: TRBD1
J gene: TRBJ1-2
clone size: -
CDR3 protein: CASSLRLSQGLYGYTF
CDR3 DNA: TGTGCCAGCAGTTTGCGATTATCACAGGGGCTTTATGGCTACACCTTC

V gene: TRBV10-2
D gene: -
J gene: TRBJ1-5
clone size: -
CDR3 protein: CASSENTDQPQHF
CDR3 DNA: TGCGCCAGCAGTGAGAACACGGATCAGCCCCAGCATTTT

V gene: TRBV3-1
D gene: TRBD2
J gene: TRBJ2-3
clone size: -
CDR3 protein: CASSLRNSGRSTDTQYF
CDR3 DNA: TGTGCCAGCAGCCTCCGAAATAGCGGGCGGAGCACAGATACGCAGTATTTT

V gene: TRBV12-3/TRBV12-4
D gene: TRBD1
J gene: TRBJ2-1
clone size: -
CDR3 protein: CASSFVRGQGMGNEQFF
CDR3 DNA: TGTGCCAGCAGCTTCGTTAGGGGACAGGGAATGGGCAATGAGCAGTTCTTC

V gene: TRBV6-5
D gene: TRBD1
J gene: TRBJ1-1
clone size: -
CDR3 protein: CASSYSYSGTASYTEAFF
CDR3 DNA: TGTGCCAGCAGTTACTCCTACTCCGGGACAGCTTCTTACACTGAAGCTTTCTTT

V gene: TRBV20-1
D gene: -
J gene: TRBJ2-1
clone size: -
CDR3 protein: CSATGTSSYNEQFF
CDR3 DNA: TGCAGTGCCACAGGGACAAGCTCCTACAATGAGCAGTTCTTC

V gene: TRBV9
D gene: -
J gene: TRBJ1-3
clone size: few
CDR3 protein: CASSFLGSGNTIYF
CDR3 DNA: TGTGCCAGCAGCTTTTTGGGATCTGGAAACACCATATATTTT

V gene: TRBV6-5
D gene: TRBD2
J gene: TRBJ2-1
clone size: few
CDR3 protein: CASSHEGVAGVNEQFF
CDR3 DNA: TGTGCCAGCAGTCACGAGGGGGTAGCGGGAGTAAATGAGCAGTTCTTC

V gene: TRBV12-3/TRBV12-4
D gene: TRBD2
J gene: TRBJ2-5
clone size: few
CDR3 protein: CASSPGLAGGTQETQYF
CDR3 DNA: TGTGCCAGCAGTCCGGGACTAGCGGGGGGGACACAAGAGACCCAGTACTTC

V gene: TRBV5-8
D gene: TRBD1
J gene: TRBJ2-3
clone size: -
CDR3 protein: CASSPGQGQRADTQYF
CDR3 DNA: TGTGCCAGCAGCCCGGGACAGGGGCAAAGGGCAGATACGCAGTATTTT

V gene: TRBV20-1
D gene: -
J gene: TRBJ2-2
clone size: few
CDR3 protein: CSARVRTVSGELFF
CDR3 DNA: TGCAGTGCTAGAGTCCGGACGGTGAGCGGGGAGCTGTTTTTT

V gene: TRBV5-1
D gene: -
J gene: TRBJ1-1
clone size: -
CDR3 protein: CASSLGPGKSNTEAFF
CDR3 DNA: TGCGCCAGCAGCTTAGGTCCTGGCAAGTCGAACACTGAAGCTTTCTTT

V gene: TRBV7-9
D gene: -
J gene: TRBJ2-1
clone size: -
CDR3 protein: CASSLPPGSRQFF
CDR3 DNA: TGTGCCAGCAGCTTACCCCCGGGCTCCCGGCAGTTCTTC

V gene: TRBV11-2
D gene: TRBD2
J gene: TRBJ2-2
clone size: -
CDR3 protein: CASSGAGGTNTGELFF
CDR3 DNA: TGTGCCAGCAGCGGAGCGGGAGGAACGAACACCGGGGAGCTGTTTTTT

V gene: TRBV6-2/TRBV6-3
D gene: -
J gene: TRBJ1-2
clone size: many
CDR3 protein: CASSYSRTANYGYTF
CDR3 DNA: TGTGCCAGCAGTTACTCGAGGACAGCTAACTATGGCTACACCTTC

V gene: TRBV4-2
D gene: -
J gene: TRBJ2-1
clone size: few
CDR3 protein: CASSQASTPSSYNEQFF
CDR3 DNA: TGTGCCAGCAGCCAAGCTTCGACTCCGAGCTCCTACAATGAGCAGTTCTTC

V gene: TRBV6-5
D gene: -
J gene: TRBJ1-5
clone size: -
CDR3 protein: CASSYSSQNQPQHF
CDR3 DNA: TGTGCCAGCAGTTACTCGAGCCAGAATCAGCCCCAGCATTTT

V gene: TRBV12-3/TRBV12-4
D gene: -
J gene: TRBJ2-2
clone size: -
CDR3 protein: CASSLADRNTGELFF
CDR3 DNA: TGTGCCAGCAGCCTCGCGGACAGGAACACCGGGGAGCTGTTTTTT

V gene: TRBV7-9
D gene: -
J gene: TRBJ2-5
clone size: few
CDR3 protein: CASSLAGSQYRQETQYF
CDR3 DNA: TGTGCCAGCAGCTTAGCGGGGTCACAATATAGACAAGAGACCCAGTACTTC

V gene: TRBV7-3
D gene: TRBD2
J gene: TRBJ2-3
clone size: -
CDR3 protein: CASGSGGAGTQYF
CDR3 DNA: TGTGCCAGCGGTTCGGGGGGGGCGGGCACGCAGTATTTT

V gene: TRBV7-9
D gene: -
J gene: TRBJ2-5
clone size: many
CDR3 protein: CASSLVVSEDFETQYF
CDR3 DNA: TGTGCCAGCAGCTTAGTAGTGTCAGAGGATTTTGAGACCCAGTACTTC

V gene: TRBV7-9
D gene: TRBD1
J gene: TRBJ1-1
clone size: few
CDR3 protein: CASSLTGLNTEAFF
CDR3 DNA: TGTGCCAGCAGCCTGACAGGGTTGAACACTGAAGCTTTCTTT

V gene: TRBV7-9
D gene: -
J gene: TRBJ1-6
clone size: -
CDR3 protein: CASSSVFAANSPLHF
CDR3 DNA: TGTGCCAGCAGCTCTGTTTTCGCGGCTAATTCACCCCTCCACTTT

V gene: TRBV12-3/TRBV12-4
D gene: -
J gene: TRBJ2-1
clone size: -
CDR3 protein: CASSFRWALDNEQFF
CDR3 DNA: TGTGCCAGCAGTTTTAGGTGGGCCCTTGATAATGAGCAGTTCTTC